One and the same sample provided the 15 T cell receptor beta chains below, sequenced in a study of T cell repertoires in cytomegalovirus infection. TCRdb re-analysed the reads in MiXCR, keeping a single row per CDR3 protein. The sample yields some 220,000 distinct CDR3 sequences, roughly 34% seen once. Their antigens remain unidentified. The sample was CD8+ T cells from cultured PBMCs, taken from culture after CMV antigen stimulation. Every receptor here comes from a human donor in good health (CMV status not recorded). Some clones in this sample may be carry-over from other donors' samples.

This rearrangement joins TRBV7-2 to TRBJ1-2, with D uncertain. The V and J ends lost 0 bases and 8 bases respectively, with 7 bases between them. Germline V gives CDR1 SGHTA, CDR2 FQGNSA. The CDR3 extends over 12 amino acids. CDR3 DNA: TGTGCCAGCAGCTTAGCGGGTCAAGGCTACACCTTC. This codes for CASSLAGQGYTF.

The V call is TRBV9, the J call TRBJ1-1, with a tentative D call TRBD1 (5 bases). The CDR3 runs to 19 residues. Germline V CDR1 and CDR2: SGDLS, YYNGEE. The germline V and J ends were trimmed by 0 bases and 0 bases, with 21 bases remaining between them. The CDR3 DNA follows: TGTGCCAGCAGCGTAGTGGGGGGGTTAATGGGACGCATGAACACTGAAGCTTTCTTT. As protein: CASSVVGGLMGRMNTEAFF.

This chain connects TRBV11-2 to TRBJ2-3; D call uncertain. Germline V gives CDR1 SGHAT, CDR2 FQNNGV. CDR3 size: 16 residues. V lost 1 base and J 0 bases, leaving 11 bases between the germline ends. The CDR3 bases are TGTGCCAGCAGCTTAGTGCCAGTAGATAGCACAGATACGCAGTATTTT. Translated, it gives CASSLVPVDSTDTQYF. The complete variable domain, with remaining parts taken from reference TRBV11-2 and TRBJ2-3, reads EAGVAQSPRYKIIEKRQSVAFWCNPISGHATLYWYQQILGQGPKLLIQFQNNGVVDDSQLPKDRFSAERLKGVDSTLKIQPAKLEDSAVYLCASSLVPVDSTDTQYFGPGTRLTVL.

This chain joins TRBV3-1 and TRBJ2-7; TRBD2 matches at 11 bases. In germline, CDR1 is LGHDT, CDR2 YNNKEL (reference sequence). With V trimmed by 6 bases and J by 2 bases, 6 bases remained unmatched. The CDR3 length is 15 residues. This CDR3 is CASRSTSGITYEQYF. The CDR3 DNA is TGTGCCAGCAGGTCGACTAGCGGGATTACCTACGAGCAGTACTTC.

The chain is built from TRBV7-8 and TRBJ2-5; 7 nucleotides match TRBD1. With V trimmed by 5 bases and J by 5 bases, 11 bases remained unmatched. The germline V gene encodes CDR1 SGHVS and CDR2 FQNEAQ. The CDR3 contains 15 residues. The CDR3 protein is CASSVRQGPGETQYF. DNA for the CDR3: TGTGCCAGCAGCGTAAGACAGGGTCCGGGGGAGACCCAGTACTTC.

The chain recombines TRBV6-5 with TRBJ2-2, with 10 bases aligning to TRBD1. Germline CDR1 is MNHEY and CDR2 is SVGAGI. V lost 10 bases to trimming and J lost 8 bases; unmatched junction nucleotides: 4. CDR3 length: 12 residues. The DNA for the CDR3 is TGTGCCACCCGACAGGGGGCGGGGGAGCTGTTTTTT. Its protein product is CATRQGAGELFF.

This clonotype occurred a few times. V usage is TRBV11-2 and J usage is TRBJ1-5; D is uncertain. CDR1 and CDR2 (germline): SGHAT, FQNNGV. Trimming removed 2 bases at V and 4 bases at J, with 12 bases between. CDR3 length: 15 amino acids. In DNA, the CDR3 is TGTGCCAGCAGCTTAATGAGTGGATCAAATCAGCCCCAGCATTTT. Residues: CASSLMSGSNQPQHF.

The CDR3 sequence is CAWSVGGSYEQYF. CDR3 coding DNA: TGTGCCTGGAGTGTAGGAGGATCCTACGAGCAGTACTTC. The rearrangement links TRBV30 to TRBJ2-7; the D gene is possibly TRBD2 (5 bases). Germline V lookup: CDR1 GTSNPN, CDR2 SVGIG (reference sequence). CDR3 length equals 13 residues. V lost 0 bases and J 1 base, leaving 7 bases between the germline ends.

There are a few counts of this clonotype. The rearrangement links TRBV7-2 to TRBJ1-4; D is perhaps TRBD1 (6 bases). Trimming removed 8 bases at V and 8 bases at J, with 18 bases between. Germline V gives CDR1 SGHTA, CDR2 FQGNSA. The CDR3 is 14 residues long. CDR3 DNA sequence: TGTGCCAGCGCATGGAGGGGGGGGAAGGAAAAACTGTTTTTT. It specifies CASAWRGGKEKLFF.

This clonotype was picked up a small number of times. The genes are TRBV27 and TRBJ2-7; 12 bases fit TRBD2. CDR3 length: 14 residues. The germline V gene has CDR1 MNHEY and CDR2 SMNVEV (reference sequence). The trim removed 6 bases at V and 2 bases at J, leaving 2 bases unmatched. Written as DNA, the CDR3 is TGTGCCAGCAGCTGGACTAGCGGGGCCTACGAGCAGTACTTC. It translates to CASSWTSGAYEQYF.

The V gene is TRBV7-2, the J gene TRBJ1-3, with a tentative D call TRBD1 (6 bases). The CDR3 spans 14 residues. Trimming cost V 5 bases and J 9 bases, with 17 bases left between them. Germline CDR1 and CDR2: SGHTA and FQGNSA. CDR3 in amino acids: CASSPDGTLGTIYF. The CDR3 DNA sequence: TGTGCCAGCAGCCCCGACGGGACACTCGGCACCATATATTTT.

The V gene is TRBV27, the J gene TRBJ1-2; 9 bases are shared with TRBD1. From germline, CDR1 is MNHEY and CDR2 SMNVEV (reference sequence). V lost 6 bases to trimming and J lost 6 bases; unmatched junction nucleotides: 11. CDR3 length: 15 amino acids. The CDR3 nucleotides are TGTGCCAGCAGATTCTACGGGACAGGGAGAAATGGCTACACCTTC. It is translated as CASRFYGTGRNGYTF.

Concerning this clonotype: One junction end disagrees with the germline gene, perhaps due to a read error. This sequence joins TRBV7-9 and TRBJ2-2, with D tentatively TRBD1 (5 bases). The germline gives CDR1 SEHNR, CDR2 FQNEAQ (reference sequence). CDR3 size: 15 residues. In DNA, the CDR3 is TGTGCCAGCAGCCCTACCCTCATGGGGCAAGGGGAACTGTTTTTT. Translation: CASSPTLMGQGELFF.

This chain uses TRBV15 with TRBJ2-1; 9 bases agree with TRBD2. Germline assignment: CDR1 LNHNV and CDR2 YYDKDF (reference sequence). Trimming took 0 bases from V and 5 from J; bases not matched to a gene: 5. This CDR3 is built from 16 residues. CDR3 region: CATSRDRSGRNNEQFF. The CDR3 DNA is TGTGCCACCAGCAGAGATAGAAGCGGGAGGAACAATGAGCAGTTCTTC.

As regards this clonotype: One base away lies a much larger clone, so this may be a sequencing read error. CDR3 in DNA: TGCAGTGCTAGAGGGACGGAACGGGTGAACACTGAAGCTTTCTTT. It encodes CSARGTERVNTEAFF. This rearrangement joins TRBV20-1 to TRBJ1-1, with no clear D. This CDR3 region has 15 residues. Germline assignment: CDR1 DFQATT and CDR2 SNEGSKA (reference sequence). Deletions cut 1 base from V and 0 bases from J, with 12 bases between.